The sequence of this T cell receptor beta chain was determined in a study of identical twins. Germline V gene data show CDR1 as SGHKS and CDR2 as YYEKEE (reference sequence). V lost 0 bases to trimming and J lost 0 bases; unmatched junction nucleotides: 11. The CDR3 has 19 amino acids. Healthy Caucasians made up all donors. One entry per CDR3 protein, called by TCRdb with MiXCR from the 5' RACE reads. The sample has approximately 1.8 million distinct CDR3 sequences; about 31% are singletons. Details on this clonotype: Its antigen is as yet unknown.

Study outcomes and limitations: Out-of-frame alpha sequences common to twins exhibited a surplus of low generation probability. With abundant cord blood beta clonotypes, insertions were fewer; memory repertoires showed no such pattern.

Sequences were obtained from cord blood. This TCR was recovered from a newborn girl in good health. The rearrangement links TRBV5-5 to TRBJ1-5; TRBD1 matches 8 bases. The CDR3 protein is CASSLAILQGGYSNQPQHF. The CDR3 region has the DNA TGTGCCAGCAGCTTGGCCATCTTACAGGGGGGTTATAGCAATCAGCCCCAGCATTTT.